This is a list of T cell receptor beta chains from one sample in a study of blood T cell repertoires in COVID-19. Assay used: immunoSEQ multiplex PCR; TCRdb lists only in-frame clones, some missing. The table shows roughly 80,000 clones, with 82% occurring only once. The specimen was peripheral blood. These receptors came from a human donor in a cohort sampled during active COVID-19. CDR3s include the opening cysteine and the closing phenylalanine or tryptophan. A D gene is named only where the DNA matches it firmly. Clone size is stated in some rows and not others, as once, few, many or a class when expanded.

d_gene: -; v_gene: TRBV11-2; j_gene: TRBJ2-5; abundance: -; CDR3nt: TGTGCCAGCACCAATCATGTTCGGGAGACCCAGTACTTC; CDR3aa: CASTNHVRETQYF
d_gene: TRBD2; v_gene: TRBV14; j_gene: TRBJ2-7; abundance: -; CDR3nt: TGTGCCAGCAGCCAACGGACTAGCCCCCTCGAGCAGTACTTC; CDR3aa: CASSQRTSPLEQYF
d_gene: -; v_gene: TRBV15; j_gene: TRBJ2-3; abundance: -; CDR3nt: TGTGCCACCAGCAGAGATCGACTAGGCACCACAGATACGCAGTATTTT; CDR3aa: CATSRDRLGTTDTQYF
d_gene: TRBD1; v_gene: TRBV18; j_gene: TRBJ2-2; abundance: -; CDR3nt: TGTGCCAGCTCCCGGGACAGGGAAACCGGGGAGCTGTTTTTT; CDR3aa: CASSRDRETGELFF
d_gene: -; v_gene: TRBV5-1; j_gene: TRBJ2-1; abundance: -; CDR3nt: TGCGCCAGCAGCTTGGATCCGGGTTATCCTGAGCAGTTCTTC; CDR3aa: CASSLDPGYPEQFF
d_gene: TRBD2; v_gene: TRBV6-4; j_gene: TRBJ2-3; abundance: -; CDR3nt: TGTGCCAGCAGTCGACTAGCGGGGGGGGCAGATACGCAGTATTTT; CDR3aa: CASSRLAGGADTQYF
d_gene: -; v_gene: TRBV6-1; j_gene: TRBJ2-3; abundance: -; CDR3nt: TGTGCCAGCAGTGCGCCCGGGTCGGTGACCACAGATACGCAGTATTTT; CDR3aa: CASSAPGSVTTDTQYF
d_gene: TRBD1; v_gene: TRBV2; j_gene: TRBJ1-1; abundance: -; CDR3nt: TGTGCCAGCAGTGCGGATGCGGGACAGTACACTGAAGCTTTCTTT; CDR3aa: CASSADAGQYTEAFF
d_gene: TRBD1; v_gene: TRBV5-4; j_gene: TRBJ2-7; abundance: -; CDR3nt: TGTGCCAGCAGCAGAAACAGGGGGTATGGGGCCTACGAGCAGTACTTC; CDR3aa: CASSRNRGYGAYEQYF
d_gene: TRBD2; v_gene: TRBV28; j_gene: TRBJ2-3; abundance: -; CDR3nt: TGTGCCAGCAGTCTGGGACTATTGCGGAATACGCAGTATTTT; CDR3aa: CASSLGLLRNTQYF
d_gene: TRBD2; v_gene: TRBV15; j_gene: TRBJ2-5; abundance: -; CDR3nt: TGTGCCACCAGCAGAGAACGGGGACTAGCGGGGGGGAAAGAGACCCAGTACTTC; CDR3aa: CATSRERGLAGGKETQYF
d_gene: -; v_gene: TRBV24-1; j_gene: TRBJ2-5; abundance: -; CDR3nt: TGTGCCACCAGTGCTCCAGGCAGCCCCTTCCAAGAGACCCAGTACTTC; CDR3aa: CATSAPGSPFQETQYF
d_gene: TRBD2; v_gene: TRBV7-2; j_gene: TRBJ2-7; abundance: -; CDR3nt: TGTGCCAGCAGCTGGTACACGGGGGGGCCCTACGAGCAGTACTTC; CDR3aa: CASSWYTGGPYEQYF
d_gene: -; v_gene: TRBV19; j_gene: TRBJ1-5; abundance: -; CDR3nt: TGTGCCAGTACCGGACAGTATCAGCCCCAGCATTTT; CDR3aa: CASTGQYQPQHF
d_gene: TRBD1; v_gene: TRBV28; j_gene: TRBJ2-7; abundance: -; CDR3nt: TGTGCCAGCAGTTTGGGACAGGGGAGGCCCCCCTACGAGCAGTACTTC; CDR3aa: CASSLGQGRPPYEQYF
d_gene: TRBD1; v_gene: TRBV7-2; j_gene: TRBJ1-5; abundance: -; CDR3nt: TGTGCCAGCACCCCAGACAGGGATCAGCCCCAGCATTTT; CDR3aa: CASTPDRDQPQHF
d_gene: -; v_gene: TRBV5-1; j_gene: TRBJ2-6; abundance: -; CDR3nt: TGCGCCAGCAGCTTGGCTGGGCCCGGGGCCAACGTCCTGACTTTC; CDR3aa: CASSLAGPGANVLTF
d_gene: -; v_gene: TRBV7-2; j_gene: TRBJ2-7; abundance: -; CDR3nt: TGTGCCAGCAGCTTAGGACAAATTAACTACGAGCAGTACTTC; CDR3aa: CASSLGQINYEQYF
d_gene: -; v_gene: TRBV7-2; j_gene: TRBJ2-2; abundance: -; CDR3nt: TGTGCCAGCAGCCCCCGACAGGTCCAGAACACCGGGGAGCTGTTTTTT; CDR3aa: CASSPRQVQNTGELFF
d_gene: TRBD2; v_gene: TRBV28; j_gene: TRBJ2-7; abundance: -; CDR3nt: TGTGCCAGCAGATTAGCGGGGGGGCCTTACGAGCAGTACTTC; CDR3aa: CASRLAGGPYEQYF
d_gene: -; v_gene: TRBV19; j_gene: TRBJ1-3; abundance: -; CDR3nt: TGTGCCAGTAGTCTCCAGCCCGGGACACTCTCTGGAAACACCATATATTTT; CDR3aa: CASSLQPGTLSGNTIYF
d_gene: TRBD2; v_gene: TRBV7-2; j_gene: TRBJ2-5; abundance: -; CDR3nt: TGTGCCAGCAGCTTAACCCCTAGCGGGTTAGAGACCCAGTACTTC; CDR3aa: CASSLTPSGLETQYF
d_gene: -; v_gene: TRBV28; j_gene: TRBJ1-5; abundance: few; CDR3nt: TGTGCCAGCAGTTCCCCTACAGGGTTCAATCAGCCCCAGCATTTT; CDR3aa: CASSSPTGFNQPQHF
d_gene: TRBD1; v_gene: TRBV28; j_gene: TRBJ2-5; abundance: -; CDR3nt: TGTGCCAGCACCTCCTCGACAGGGACCAAACAAGAGACCCAGTACTTC; CDR3aa: CASTSSTGTKQETQYF
d_gene: TRBD1; v_gene: TRBV6-5; j_gene: TRBJ1-6; abundance: -; CDR3nt: TGTGCCAGCAGTTACTCGGGACAGACTCAATCACCCCTCCACTTT; CDR3aa: CASSYSGQTQSPLHF
d_gene: -; v_gene: TRBV27; j_gene: TRBJ2-3; abundance: -; CDR3nt: TGTGCCAGCAGTTTATGGTCCGCGCAAGATACGCAGTATTTT; CDR3aa: CASSLWSAQDTQYF
d_gene: -; v_gene: TRBV5-1; j_gene: TRBJ2-5; abundance: -; CDR3nt: TGCGCCAGCAGCTTAGTACAGGTACAAGAGACCCAGTACTTC; CDR3aa: CASSLVQVQETQYF
d_gene: TRBD1; v_gene: TRBV7-9; j_gene: TRBJ1-5; abundance: -; CDR3nt: TGTGCCAGCAGCTTAGGGGGGACAGGGTCCCCCCAGCATTTT; CDR3aa: CASSLGGTGSPQHF
d_gene: -; v_gene: TRBV18; j_gene: TRBJ1-1; abundance: -; CDR3nt: TGTGCCAGCCTACGCGGGAGGAACACTGAAGCTTTCTTT; CDR3aa: CASLRGRNTEAFF
d_gene: TRBD1; v_gene: TRBV4-1; j_gene: TRBJ1-5; abundance: -; CDR3nt: TGCGCCAGCAGCCACCCCGGGGGACAGGGCAATCAGCCCCAGCATTTT; CDR3aa: CASSHPGGQGNQPQHF
d_gene: TRBD1; v_gene: TRBV11-2; j_gene: TRBJ2-2; abundance: many; CDR3nt: TGTGCCAGCAGCTTAGATCCCCACAGGGGCGGACAGGGCGGGGAGCTGTTTTTT; CDR3aa: CASSLDPHRGGQGGELFF
d_gene: TRBD2; v_gene: TRBV7-2; j_gene: TRBJ2-5; abundance: once; CDR3nt: TGTGCCAGCAGCTTAGATCCCTATAGCGGGGGGCGCCCTGAGACCCAGTACTTC; CDR3aa: CASSLDPYSGGRPETQYF
d_gene: -; v_gene: TRBV12-3/TRBV12-4; j_gene: TRBJ2-7; abundance: -; CDR3nt: TGTGCCAGCGGTGGCCGCACCTACGAGCAGTACTTC; CDR3aa: CASGGRTYEQYF
d_gene: -; v_gene: TRBV5-1; j_gene: TRBJ1-6; abundance: -; CDR3nt: TGCGCCAGCAGTTCCGATTTAGAGTATTCACCCCTCCACTTT; CDR3aa: CASSSDLEYSPLHF
d_gene: -; v_gene: TRBV7-9; j_gene: TRBJ2-4; abundance: -; CDR3nt: TGTGCCAGCAGTTCGGTGGGGGCACCGGTGGGAAACATTCAGTACTTC; CDR3aa: CASSSVGAPVGNIQYF
d_gene: -; v_gene: TRBV28; j_gene: TRBJ2-2; abundance: -; CDR3nt: TGTGCCAGCAGGCTCCAGAATGGAGCCGGGGAGCTGTTTTTT; CDR3aa: CASRLQNGAGELFF
d_gene: TRBD1; v_gene: TRBV2; j_gene: TRBJ2-3; abundance: -; CDR3nt: TGTGCCAGCAGTCCTGACAGGGGCACAGATACGCAGTATTTT; CDR3aa: CASSPDRGTDTQYF
d_gene: TRBD1; v_gene: TRBV6-5; j_gene: TRBJ1-5; abundance: -; CDR3nt: TGTGCCAGCAGTTACTCGACAGGGGAGGATCAGCCCCAGCATTTT; CDR3aa: CASSYSTGEDQPQHF
d_gene: -; v_gene: TRBV2; j_gene: TRBJ2-7; abundance: -; CDR3nt: TGTGCCAGCAGTGAAAATGGGCCTGCTCGGGAGCAGTACTTC; CDR3aa: CASSENGPAREQYF
d_gene: -; v_gene: TRBV3-1/TRBV3-2; j_gene: TRBJ1-6; abundance: -; CDR3nt: TGTGCCAGCAGCCAAGGACTTACTAATTCACCCCTCCACTTT; CDR3aa: CASSQGLTNSPLHF
d_gene: TRBD1; v_gene: TRBV5-1; j_gene: TRBJ2-3; abundance: -; CDR3nt: TGCGCCAGCAGCTTGGCACAGGGGAGAGATACGCAGTATTTT; CDR3aa: CASSLAQGRDTQYF
d_gene: -; v_gene: TRBV18; j_gene: TRBJ1-2; abundance: -; CDR3nt: TGTGCCAGCTCACCAGGCAGACAGCTAAACTATGGCTACACCTTC; CDR3aa: CASSPGRQLNYGYTF
d_gene: TRBD1; v_gene: TRBV28; j_gene: TRBJ1-1; abundance: -; CDR3nt: TGTGCCAGCAGGGCCGGGACAGGGCCGGCCGGCACTGAAGCTTTCTTT; CDR3aa: CASRAGTGPAGTEAFF
d_gene: -; v_gene: TRBV18; j_gene: TRBJ1-5; abundance: once; CDR3nt: TGTGCCAGCTCAGGTGGGGGGTTTCAGCCCCAGCATTTT; CDR3aa: CASSGGGFQPQHF